One sample yielded the 20 T cell receptor beta chains listed below, sequenced in a study of T cells in Graves' hyperthyroidism and ophthalmopathy (dated by TCRdb to about 2019). Libraries were prepared through multiplex PCR. The instrument given in TCRdb is Illumina HiSeq 2000. Amplification of TCR beta CDR3 regions was carried out from RNA transcripts. The first round of RT-PCR for the TCR CDR3 was performed with the HTBI primer set and the Qiagen OneStep RT-PCR kit. The raw public reads went through TCRdb reprocessing: fastp at Q25, MiXCR clone calling, in-frame beta chains kept. Rows with a matching CDR3 protein are joined into one entry that keeps the most common DNA and genes. The table for this sample lists about 740,000 distinct CDR3 sequences; 14% of them were counted only once. The top ten clonotypes cover roughly a tenth of the sample. Input material: blood. The receptors were sampled from a young woman with Graves' hyperthyroidism.

This clonotype was detected only a few times. The chain has TRBV4-1 and TRBJ2-3, with 7 bases identical to TRBD2. Germline assignment: CDR1 MGHRA and CDR2 YSYEKL. There are 17 residues in the CDR3. V lost 6 bases to trimming and J lost 4 bases; unmatched junction nucleotides: 16. CDR3 nucleotides: TGCGCCAGCAGTTCCCCGGGCGGGAGAGTTTTGTCAGATACGCAGTATTTT. Encoded protein: CASSSPGGRVLSDTQYF.

The rearrangement links TRBV7-9 to TRBJ2-5; TRBD1 agrees at 7 bases. This CDR3 comprises 16 residues. The germline V gene encodes CDR1 SEHNR and CDR2 FQNEAQ (reference sequence). V dropped 6 bases and J dropped 2; count of bases not matched to a gene: 12. The CDR3 DNA follows: TGTGCCAGCAGGCTCGTTTTAGGGGGCATACAAGAGACCCAGTACTTC. It translates to CASRLVLGGIQETQYF.

This clonotype appeared many times. This chain uses TRBV7-2 with TRBJ1-5, with TRBD1 matching over 7 bases. The CDR3 runs 13 residues. Germline V gene sequence: CDR1 SGHTA, CDR2 FQGNSA. V trimming: 6 bases; J trimming: 8 bases; junction bases outside the gene matches: 7. The CDR3 coding sequence is TGTGCCAGCAGTAAAAGGACAGGAGAGCCCCAGCATTTT. Protein sequence: CASSKRTGEPQHF. The full variable domain, with the rest looked up from reference TRBV7-2 and TRBJ1-5, is GAGVSQSPSNKVTEKGKDVELRCDPISGHTALYWYRQSLGQGLEFLIYFQGNSAPDKSGLPSDRFSAERTGGSVSTLTIQRTQQEDSAVYLCASSKRTGEPQHFGDGTRLSIL.

The CDR3 region is CATSRENQPQHF. CDR3 sequence (DNA): TGTGCCACCAGCAGAGAGAATCAGCCCCAGCATTTT. The chain carries TRBV15 and TRBJ1-5; D is unclear. V was clipped by 0 bases and J by 4 bases, with 1 base between them. CDR3 length: 12 amino acids. Germline V gene data show CDR1 as LNHNV and CDR2 as YYDKDF (reference sequence).

This clonotype was found many times. CDR3 amino acids: CASSLTGGGNEQFF. In DNA, the CDR3 is TGTGCCAGCAGCTTGACAGGGGGCGGGAATGAGCAGTTCTTC. The chain links TRBV11-1 to TRBJ2-1; TRBD1 agrees at 10 bases. The ends lost 3 bases at V and 7 bases at J; junction bases unmatched: 3. Germline CDR1 is SGHAT and CDR2 is FQDESV (reference sequence). The CDR3 contains 14 residues.

The V call is TRBV5-1, the J call TRBJ2-7; possible D gene TRBD2, 5 bases. This CDR3 region has 14 residues. Deletions cut 4 bases from V and 3 bases from J, with 14 bases between. CDR1 and CDR2 (germline): SGHRS, YFSETQ. The CDR3 DNA is TGCGCCAGCAGCATGGACCAGCGGAGCTACGAGCAGTACTTC. As protein: CASSMDQRSYEQYF.

This chain uses TRBV30 with TRBJ2-5; TRBD1 agrees at 8 bases. The germline V gene encodes CDR1 GTSNPN and CDR2 SVGIG (reference sequence). The CDR3 contains 13 residues. Losses at the gene ends were 2 bases for V and 7 bases for J; bases not matched to a gene: 6. CDR3 sequence reads: CAWSIGQGGTQYF. The CDR3 DNA is TGTGCCTGGAGTATCGGACAGGGTGGGACCCAGTACTTC.

In the case of this clonotype: This is likely a read error, given that the CDR3 carries no conserved phenylalanine or tryptophan at its end. The chain employs TRBV7-2 and TRBJ1-1, with 8 nucleotides matching TRBD1. The J segment lost 4 bases and the V segment lost 5 bases, leaving 9 bases of the junction unmatched. CDR1 is SGHTA and CDR2 is FQGNSA in the germline V gene. CDR3 length: 15 amino acids. The DNA of the CDR3 is TGTGCCAGCAGCCCTCGGACAGGGTTCTTCACTGAAGCTTTCCTT. This gives the protein CASSPRTGFFTEAFL.

This chain uses TRBV9 with TRBJ2-3; no clear D gene. In germline, CDR1 is SGDLS, CDR2 YYNGEE. CDR3 length: 15 residues. V lost 0 bases and J 2 bases, leaving 10 bases between the germline ends. This CDR3 reads CASSVGTPYTDTQYF. The CDR3 nucleotides read TGTGCCAGCAGCGTAGGGACGCCGTACACAGATACGCAGTATTTT.

This chain connects TRBV7-3 to TRBJ2-1; tentatively, D is TRBD1 or TRBD2 (6 bases each). Trimming cost V 0 bases and J 7 bases, with 10 bases left between them. Germline V gives CDR1 SGHTA, CDR2 FQGTGA. The CDR3 covers 14 residues. In DNA form, the CDR3 reads TGTGCCAGCAGCTTAACTGGGGGGCAGAATGAGCAGTTCTTC. Translation gives CASSLTGGQNEQFF.

The chain recombines TRBV19 with TRBJ1-1; TRBD1 matches at 7 bases. The CDR3 contains 15 residues. The V gene's germline CDR1 is LNHDA and CDR2 SQIVND (reference sequence). Trimming at V came to 3 bases and at J to 0 bases, leaving 4 bases not matched to a gene. CDR3: CASSIPDRLNTEAFF. DNA for the CDR3: TGTGCCAGTAGTATCCCGGACAGGTTGAACACTGAAGCTTTCTTT.

This clonotype has at least ten counts. The chain has TRBV6-1 and TRBJ1-5; D is uncertain. V lost 6 bases and J lost 0, with 12 bases in between. CDR1 and CDR2 from the germline V gene are MNHNS and SASEGT. The CDR3 sequence is 15 residues long. CDR3 in DNA: TGTGCCAGCAGACTCAGGCATTATAGCAATCAGCCCCAGCATTTT. Amino acid sequence: CASRLRHYSNQPQHF.

This clonotype has ten or more counts. The J gene is TRBJ2-2, the V gene TRBV27; D is perhaps TRBD1 or TRBD2 (5 bases each). This CDR3 contains 18 residues. From germline, CDR1 is MNHEY and CDR2 SMNVEV (reference sequence). V dropped 8 bases and J dropped 1 base, with 23 bases sitting between them. The CDR3 reads CASSKGPLPALNTGELFF. CDR3 bases: TGTGCCAGCTCTAAGGGACCCCTGCCCGCCTTGAACACCGGGGAGCTGTTTTTT.

There are a few counts of this clonotype. A much bigger clone sits one base away, suggesting this may be a read error. The chain links TRBV2 to TRBJ1-1; D ambiguous. The germline CDR1 and CDR2 sequences are SNHLY and FYNNEI. The V gene lost 5 bases and the J gene lost 0 bases, with 7 bases spanning the gap. The CDR3 consists of 13 residues. The CDR3 nucleotides are TGTGCCAGCAGTCTCGACATGAACACTGAAGCTTTCTTT. Protein sequence: CASSLDMNTEAFF. Full variable domain (outside the CDR3, taken from reference TRBV2 and TRBJ1-1): EPEVTQTPSHQVTQMGQEVILRCVPISNHLYFYWYRQILGQKVEFLVSFYNNEISEKSEIFDDQFSVERPDGSNFTLKIRSTKLEDSAMYFCASSLDMNTEAFFGQGTRLTVV.

This clonotype was recorded many times. The chain links TRBV5-1 to TRBJ2-1; TRBD2 matches at 11 bases. J gave up 5 bases and V 1 base, and 8 bases lay outside the gene matches. Germline CDR1 reads SGHRS; CDR2 reads YFSETQ. The CDR3 consists of 17 residues. CDR3 protein: CASSLKLISGRDNEQFF. Here the CDR3 DNA reads TGCGCCAGCAGCTTGAAGTTGATTAGCGGGAGGGACAATGAGCAGTTCTTC.

This clonotype was observed at least ten times. This sequence joins TRBV7-2 and TRBJ2-3, with D possibly being TRBD1 (6 bases). Germline assignment: CDR1 SGHTA and CDR2 FQGNSA. Trimming took off 7 bases at V and 0 bases at J, with 20 bases between the two ends. This CDR3 is built from 17 residues. The CDR3 region has the DNA TGTGCCAGCAACTACCACAGGGTGGCCGATAGCACAGATACGCAGTATTTT. Protein product: CASNYHRVADSTDTQYF.

The sample holds many counts of this clonotype. The J gene is TRBJ2-7, the V gene TRBV10-2; 11 positions match TRBD1. V shed 4 bases and J 3 bases; nucleotides not matched to a gene: 2. The CDR3 extends over 14 amino acids. CDR1 and CDR2 (germline): WSHSY, SAAADI. CDR3 DNA: TGCGCCAGCAGTGTGGGGACAGGGGGCTACGAGCAGTACTTC. Amino acid sequence: CASSVGTGGYEQYF.

This clonotype was counted at least ten times. CDR3 amino acids: CASSQAPAWTYEQYF. DNA for the CDR3: TGTGCCAGCAGCCAAGCTCCGGCTTGGACTTACGAGCAGTACTTC. The V and J genes are TRBV3-1 and TRBJ2-7, with a weak D call TRBD2 (5 bases). Germline CDR1 reads LGHDT; CDR2 reads YNNKEL (reference sequence). V was trimmed by 1 base and J by 4 bases, leaving 14 bases between them. This CDR3 has 15 residues.

A few counts support this clonotype. The chain has TRBV7-9 and TRBJ2-5; 12 bases align to TRBD1. The CDR3 is made up of 15 amino acids. The V gene end was trimmed by 7 bases and the J gene end by 1 base; junction bases not matched to a gene: 4. Germline CDR1 is SEHNR and CDR2 is FQNEAQ (reference sequence). The CDR3 region is CASIGTGGLQETQYF. The DNA for the CDR3 is TGTGCCAGCATCGGGACAGGGGGCCTCCAAGAGACCCAGTACTTC.

This clonotype was observed at least ten times. The V and J genes are TRBV2 and TRBJ1-3, with D perhaps TRBD1 (5 bases). The CDR3 extends over 15 amino acids. From germline, CDR1 is SNHLY and CDR2 FYNNEI. V was pared by 4 bases and J by 5 bases, with 15 bases between. The CDR3 is CASSALGQNRNTIYF. The CDR3 DNA sequence: TGTGCCAGCAGTGCGTTGGGGCAGAACCGAAACACCATATATTTT. The complete variable domain, with remaining parts taken from reference TRBV2 and TRBJ1-3, reads EPEVTQTPSHQVTQMGQEVILRCVPISNHLYFYWYRQILGQKVEFLVSFYNNEISEKSEIFDDQFSVERPDGSNFTLKIRSTKLEDSAMYFCASSALGQNRNTIYFGEGSWLTVV.